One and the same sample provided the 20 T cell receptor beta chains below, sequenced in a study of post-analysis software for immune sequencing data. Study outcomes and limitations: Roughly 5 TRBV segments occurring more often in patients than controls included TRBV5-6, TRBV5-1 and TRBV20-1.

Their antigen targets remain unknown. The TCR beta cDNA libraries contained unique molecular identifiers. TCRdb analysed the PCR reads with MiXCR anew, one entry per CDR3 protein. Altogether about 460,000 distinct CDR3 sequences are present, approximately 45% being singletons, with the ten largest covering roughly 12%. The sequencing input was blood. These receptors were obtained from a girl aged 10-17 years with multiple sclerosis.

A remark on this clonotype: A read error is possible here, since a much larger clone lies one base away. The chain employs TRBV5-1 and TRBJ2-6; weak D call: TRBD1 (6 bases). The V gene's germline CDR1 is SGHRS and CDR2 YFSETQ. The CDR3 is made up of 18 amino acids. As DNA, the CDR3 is TGCGCCGGCAGCTTGGAGCCAGGGGCCCACTCTGGGGCCAACGTCCTGACTTTC. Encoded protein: CAGSLEPGAHSGANVLTF.

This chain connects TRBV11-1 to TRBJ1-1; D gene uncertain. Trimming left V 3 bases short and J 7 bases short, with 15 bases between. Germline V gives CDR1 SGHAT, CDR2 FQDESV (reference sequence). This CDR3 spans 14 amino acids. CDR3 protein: CASSFGNRAIEAFF. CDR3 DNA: TGTGCCAGCAGCTTTGGAAACAGAGCCATTGAAGCTTTCTTT.

The CDR3 is CASSLSGQGSYGYTF. As DNA, the CDR3 is TGTGCCAGCAGCTTGTCGGGACAGGGGTCGTATGGCTACACCTTC. The chain carries TRBV7-2 and TRBJ1-2; 10 bases match TRBD1. The CDR3 extends over 15 amino acids. Trimming at V came to 3 bases and at J to 5 bases, leaving 6 bases not matched to a gene. Germline CDR1 SGHTA, CDR2 FQGNSA.

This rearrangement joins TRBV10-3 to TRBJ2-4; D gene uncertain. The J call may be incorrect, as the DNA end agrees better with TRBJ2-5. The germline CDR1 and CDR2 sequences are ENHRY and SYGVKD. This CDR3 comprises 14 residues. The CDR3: CAISESGSQETQYF. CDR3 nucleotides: TGTGCCATCAGTGAGTCGGGATCTCAAGAGACCCAGTACTTC.

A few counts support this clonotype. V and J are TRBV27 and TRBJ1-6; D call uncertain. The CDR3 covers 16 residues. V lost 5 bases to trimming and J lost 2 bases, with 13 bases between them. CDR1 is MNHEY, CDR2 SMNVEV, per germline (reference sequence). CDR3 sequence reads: CASSPPGWTYNSPLHF. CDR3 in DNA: TGTGCCAGCAGTCCACCGGGCTGGACCTATAATTCACCCCTCCACTTT.

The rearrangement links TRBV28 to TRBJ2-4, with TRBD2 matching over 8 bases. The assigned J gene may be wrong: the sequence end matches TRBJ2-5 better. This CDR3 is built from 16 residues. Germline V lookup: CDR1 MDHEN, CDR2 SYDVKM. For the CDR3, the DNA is TGTGCCAGCAGTTTATGGGGTAGCGGGGCCAAAGAGACCCAGTACTTC. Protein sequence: CASSLWGSGAKETQYF.

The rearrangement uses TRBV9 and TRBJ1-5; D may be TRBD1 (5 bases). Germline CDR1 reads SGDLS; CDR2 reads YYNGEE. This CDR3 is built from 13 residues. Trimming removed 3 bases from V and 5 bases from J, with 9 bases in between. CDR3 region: CASSAEQDQPQHF. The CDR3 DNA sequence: TGTGCCAGCAGCGCAGAACAGGATCAGCCCCAGCATTTT.

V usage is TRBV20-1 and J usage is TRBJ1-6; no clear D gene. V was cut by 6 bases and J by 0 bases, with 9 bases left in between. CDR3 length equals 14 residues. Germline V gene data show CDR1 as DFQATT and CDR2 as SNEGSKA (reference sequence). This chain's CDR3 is CSARENSYNSPLHF. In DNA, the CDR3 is TGCAGTGCACGTGAGAACTCCTATAATTCACCCCTCCACTTT.

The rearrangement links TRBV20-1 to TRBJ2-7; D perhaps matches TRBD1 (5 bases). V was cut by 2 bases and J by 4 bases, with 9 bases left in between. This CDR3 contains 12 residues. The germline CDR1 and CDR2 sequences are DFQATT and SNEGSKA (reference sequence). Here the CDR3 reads CSARLDSYEQYF. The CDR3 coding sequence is TGCAGTGCTAGACTTGACAGTTACGAGCAGTACTTC.

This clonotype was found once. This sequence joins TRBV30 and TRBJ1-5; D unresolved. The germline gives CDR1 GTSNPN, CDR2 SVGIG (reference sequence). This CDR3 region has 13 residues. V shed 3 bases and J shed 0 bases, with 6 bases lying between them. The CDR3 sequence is CAWSRDSNQPQHF. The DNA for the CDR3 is TGTGCCTGGAGCCGGGATAGCAATCAGCCCCAGCATTTT.

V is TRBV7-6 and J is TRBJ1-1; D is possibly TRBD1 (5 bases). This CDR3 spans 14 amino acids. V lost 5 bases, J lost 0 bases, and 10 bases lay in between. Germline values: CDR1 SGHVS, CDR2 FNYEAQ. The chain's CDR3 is CASSPGTLNTEAFF. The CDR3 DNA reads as TGTGCCAGCAGCCCCGGGACCCTGAACACTGAAGCTTTCTTT.

The CDR3 here is CASTATSGVSSYEQYF. CDR3 sequence (DNA): TGCGCCAGCACCGCGACTAGCGGGGTTAGCTCCTACGAGCAGTACTTC. This chain uses TRBV5-1 with TRBJ2-7; 11 nucleotides line up with TRBD2. The CDR3 is 16 residues long. Germline V gene data show CDR1 as SGHRS and CDR2 as YFSETQ. Trimming at V came to 6 bases and at J to 0 bases, leaving 8 bases not matched to a gene.

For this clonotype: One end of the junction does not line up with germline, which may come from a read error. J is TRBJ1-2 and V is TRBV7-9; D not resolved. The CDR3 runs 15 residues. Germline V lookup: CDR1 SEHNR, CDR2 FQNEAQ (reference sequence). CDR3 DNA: TGTGCCTGCAGCTTATCCGGGGAGTTCAACTATGGCTACACCTTC. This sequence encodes CACSLSGEFNYGYTF.

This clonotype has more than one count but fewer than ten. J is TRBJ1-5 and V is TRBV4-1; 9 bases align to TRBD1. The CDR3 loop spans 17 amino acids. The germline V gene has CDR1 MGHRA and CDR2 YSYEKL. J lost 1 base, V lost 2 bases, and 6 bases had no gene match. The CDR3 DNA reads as TGCGCCAGCAGCCAATTACAGGGGGCCGGGAGCAATCAGCCCCAGCATTTT. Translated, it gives CASSQLQGAGSNQPQHF.

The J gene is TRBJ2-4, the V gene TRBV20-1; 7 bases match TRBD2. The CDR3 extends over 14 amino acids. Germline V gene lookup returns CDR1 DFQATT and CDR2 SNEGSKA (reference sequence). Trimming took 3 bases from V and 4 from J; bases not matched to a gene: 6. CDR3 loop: CSARELAEKNIQYF. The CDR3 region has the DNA TGCAGTGCTAGGGAGCTAGCGGAGAAAAACATTCAGTACTTC.

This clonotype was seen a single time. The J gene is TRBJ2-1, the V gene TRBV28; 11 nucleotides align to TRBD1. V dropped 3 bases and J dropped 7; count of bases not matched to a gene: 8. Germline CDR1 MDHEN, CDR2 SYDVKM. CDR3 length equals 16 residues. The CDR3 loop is CASSFAGTGGYNEQFF. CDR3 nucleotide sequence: TGTGCCAGCAGTTTTGCCGGGACAGGGGGTTATAATGAGCAGTTCTTC.

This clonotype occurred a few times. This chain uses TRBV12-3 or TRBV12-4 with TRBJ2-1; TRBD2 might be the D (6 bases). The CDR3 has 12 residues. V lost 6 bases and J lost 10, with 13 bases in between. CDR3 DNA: TGTGCCAGCAGCCCCGGACTAAAAGAGCAGTTCTTC. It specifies CASSPGLKEQFF.

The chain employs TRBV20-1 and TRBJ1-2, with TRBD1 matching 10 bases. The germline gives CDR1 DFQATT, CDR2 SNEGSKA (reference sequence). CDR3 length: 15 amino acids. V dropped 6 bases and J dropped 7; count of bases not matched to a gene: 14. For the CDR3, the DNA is TGCAGTGCCCCGCCCGGGACAGGGGTCTCAGGTGGCTACACCTTC. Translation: CSAPPGTGVSGGYTF.

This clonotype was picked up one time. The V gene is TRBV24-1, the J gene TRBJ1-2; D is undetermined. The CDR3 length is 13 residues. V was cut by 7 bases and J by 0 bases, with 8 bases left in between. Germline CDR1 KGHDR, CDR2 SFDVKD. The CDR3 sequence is CATRTSTNYGYTF. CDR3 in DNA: TGTGCCACCAGGACGTCTACTAACTATGGCTACACCTTC.

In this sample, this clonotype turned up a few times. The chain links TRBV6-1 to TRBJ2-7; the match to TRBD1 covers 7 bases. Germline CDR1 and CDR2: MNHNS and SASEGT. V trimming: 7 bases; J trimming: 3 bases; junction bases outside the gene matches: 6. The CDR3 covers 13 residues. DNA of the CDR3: TGTGCCAGCACCCGGGACAGCCTCTACGAGCAGTACTTC. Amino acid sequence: CASTRDSLYEQYF.